The entry below gives a single T cell receptor (beta chain) sequence along with its context. Its target is unknown. The sample comes from a study of OX40 agonist ivuxolimab in advanced cancers. The wider study: Of mixed ages from 23 to 79 and averaging about 60 years, the group was just under 85% male. Study-level results: Researchers report that CD8+ T cells had, on average, more expanded clones than CD4+.

Assay used: immunoSEQ multiplex PCR; TCRdb lists only in-frame clones, some missing. The data contain nearly 25,000 clones, over 65% of them singletons. V lost 4 bases and J 5 bases, leaving 12 bases between the germline ends. Germline V gene lookup returns CDR1 SNHLY and CDR2 FYNNEI. The CDR3 totals 14 residues. The receptor was derived from an adult with an advanced solid tumor such as melanoma, head and neck, liver or kidney cancer. This specimen was CD4+ or CD8+ T cells sorted from blood, taken in a trial of the OX40 agonist ivuxolimab. This chain connects TRBV2 to TRBJ2-1; a possible D gene is TRBD1 (6 bases). CDR3 nucleotide sequence: TGTGCCAGCAGTGGGGGACATACCGACAATGAGCAGTTCTTC. Translating it yields CASSGGHTDNEQFF. The full variable domain, with the rest looked up from reference TRBV2 and TRBJ2-1, is EPEVTQTPSHQVTQMGQEVILRCVPISNHLYFYWYRQILGQKVEFLVSFYNNEISEKSEIFDDQFSVERPDGSNFTLKIRSTKLEDSAMYFCASSGGHTDNEQFFGPGTRLTVL.